The 19 T cell receptor beta chains below all came from one sample that was sequenced in a study of PD-1 blockade in mismatch repair-deficient tumors. The method was immunoSEQ multiplex PCR; TCRdb's version includes in-frame clones alone and lacks a portion of them. The data contain tens of thousands of clones, about 91% of them seen just once; the ten biggest clones take up about 14%. This specimen was peripheral blood, taken 52 weeks after starting pembrolizumab. These receptors were obtained from an adult with mismatch repair-deficient cancer.

The V gene is TRBV6-4, the J gene TRBJ2-1; the match to TRBD2 covers 9 bases. This CDR3 has 15 residues. After removal of 3 bases from V and 0 bases from J, the junction contained 0 bases not matched to a gene. Germline V lookup: CDR1 MRHNA, CDR2 SNTAGT. CDR3 sequence reads: CASSEAGGSYNEQFF. CDR3 coding DNA: TGTGCCAGCAGTGAAGCGGGAGGCTCCTACAATGAGCAGTTCTTC.

This clone came up a few times. The rearrangement joins TRBV18 to TRBJ2-7, with D unclear. The CDR3 loop spans 13 amino acids. CDR1 and CDR2 from the germline V gene are KGHSH and LQKENI. Trimming removed 2 bases from V and 5 bases from J, with 10 bases in between. The CDR3 loop is CASSPSQPDEQYF. The CDR3 DNA reads TGTGCCAGCTCACCATCTCAGCCAGACGAGCAGTACTTC.

This clone was observed a few times. The rearrangement joins TRBV4-1 to TRBJ2-7; 8 bases match TRBD2. The germline gives CDR1 MGHRA, CDR2 YSYEKL. The CDR3 spans 15 residues. The V and J ends lost 1 base and 0 bases, in that order; junction bases with no gene match: 2. DNA for the CDR3: TGCGCCAGCAGCCAAGTAGCGGGGAGCTCCTACGAGCAGTACTTC. Translation: CASSQVAGSSYEQYF.

The rearrangement joins TRBV15 to TRBJ1-4; D is possibly TRBD1 (6 bases). The CDR3 is 15 residues long. From germline, CDR1 is LNHNV and CDR2 YYDKDF (reference sequence). Trimming stripped 0 bases from V and 4 bases from J, with 9 bases between. For the CDR3, the DNA is TGTGCCACCAGCAGAGAGGCAGGGGATAATGAAAAACTGTTTTTT. Translated, it gives CATSREAGDNEKLFF.

The chain employs TRBV23-1 and TRBJ1-1, with D possibly matching TRBD1 (5 bases). TRBV23-1 is designated an ORF whose function remains uncertain. The CDR3 contains 18 residues. Deletions cut 4 bases from V and 3 bases from J, with 24 bases between. CDR3 DNA: TGCGCCAGCAGTCGAGCATGGGGCCACAGAAAAGGGTACACTGAAGCTTTCTTT. This encodes CASSRAWGHRKGYTEAFF.

This clone was seen a single time. The rearrangement uses TRBV7-9 and TRBJ2-1; no reliable D call. The CDR3 extends over 16 amino acids. From germline, CDR1 is SEHNR and CDR2 FQNEAQ (reference sequence). The V and J ends lost 0 bases and 4 bases respectively, with 13 bases between them. CDR3 sequence (DNA): TGTGCCAGCAGCTTAGCGGGTGGGCACCGTTACAATGAGCAGTTCTTC. This codes for CASSLAGGHRYNEQFF.

The V call is TRBV27, the J call TRBJ2-1; D assignment may be TRBD1 or TRBD2 (6 bases each). This CDR3 contains 17 residues. Trimming left V 2 bases short and J 3 bases short, with 17 bases between. Germline CDR1 is MNHEY and CDR2 is SMNVEV (reference sequence). The chain's CDR3 is CASSLIKVRGHYNEQFF. In nucleotides, the CDR3 is TGTGCCAGCAGTTTAATTAAGGTCCGGGGGCACTACAATGAGCAGTTCTTC.

This clone occurred once. The chain employs TRBV28 and TRBJ2-5; either TRBD1 or TRBD2 may fit D (5 bases each). V gave up 5 bases and J gave up 5 bases, with 12 bases separating them. Looked up from germline, CDR1 is MDHEN and CDR2 is SYDVKM. The CDR3 is 13 amino acids. The CDR3 DNA sequence: TGTGCCAGCAGTCCCTCGGGGCTGGAGACCCAGTACTTC. The encoded protein is CASSPSGLETQYF.

CDR3 bases: TGTGCCAGCAGTTTCGGCGCAGGCGGTGAGCAGTACTTC. Its translation is CASSFGAGGEQYF. J is TRBJ2-7 and V is TRBV27; no clear D. V was pared by 3 bases and J by 7 bases, with 13 bases between. The CDR3 spans 13 residues. Germline V lookup: CDR1 MNHEY, CDR2 SMNVEV (reference sequence).

J is TRBJ2-7 and V is TRBV7-9; 12 bases are shared with TRBD2. The J segment lost 1 base and the V segment lost 5 bases, leaving 3 bases of the junction unmatched. The CDR3 has 15 residues. The germline V gene has CDR1 SEHNR and CDR2 FQNEAQ (reference sequence). In DNA, the CDR3 is TGTGCCAGCAGCATCACTAGCGGGAGGTCCTACGAGCAGTACTTC. It is translated as CASSITSGRSYEQYF.

The V call is TRBV11-2, the J call TRBJ2-2; D is possibly TRBD1 (7 bases). CDR1 is SGHAT, CDR2 FQNNGV, per germline. CDR3 length: 16 amino acids. V lost 1 base, J lost 5 bases, and 14 bases lay in between. CDR3 amino acids: CASSLVAGGRTGELFF. The CDR3 bases are TGTGCCAGCAGCTTAGTGGCAGGGGGGCGGACCGGGGAGCTGTTTTTT.

The chain couples TRBV6-5 to TRBJ2-1, with 11 bases identical to TRBD2. Trimming at V came to 1 base and at J to 4 bases, leaving 3 bases not matched to a gene. In germline, CDR1 is MNHEY, CDR2 SVGAGI. The CDR3 has 16 residues. In DNA, the CDR3 is TGTGCCAGCAGTTACTGGGGGACTAGCGGTTACAATGAGCAGTTCTTC. Residues: CASSYWGTSGYNEQFF.

The chain recombines TRBV7-9 with TRBJ2-7, with D uncertain. V lost 1 base to trimming and J lost 0 bases, with 7 bases between them. The CDR3 sequence is 14 residues long. Germline lookup yields CDR1 SEHNR and CDR2 FQNEAQ (reference sequence). This CDR3 reads CASSLGTRSYEQYF. DNA of the CDR3: TGTGCCAGCAGCTTAGGAACCCGCTCCTACGAGCAGTACTTC.

This rearrangement joins TRBV5-5 to TRBJ2-7; D not certain. The CDR3 consists of 15 residues. Germline loops: CDR1 SGHKS, CDR2 YYEKEE (reference sequence). Trimming left V 5 bases short and J 3 bases short, with 18 bases between. The CDR3 spells CASRIDIPSFYEQYF. DNA for the CDR3: TGTGCCAGCAGGATAGACATACCCTCTTTCTACGAGCAGTACTTC.

J is TRBJ2-1 and V is TRBV13; 7 positions agree with TRBD1. Germline V lookup: CDR1 PRHDT, CDR2 FYEKMQ (reference sequence). The CDR3 totals 12 residues. The J segment lost 10 bases and the V segment lost 5 bases, leaving 5 bases of the junction unmatched. The CDR3 reads CASSRQGREQFF. DNA of the CDR3: TGTGCCAGCAGCAGACAGGGTCGCGAGCAGTTCTTC.

J is TRBJ1-2 and V is TRBV5-8; the match to TRBD1 covers 11 bases. This CDR3 contains 16 residues. V trimming: 0 bases; J trimming: 8 bases; junction bases outside the gene matches: 9. CDR1 is SGHTS and CDR2 is YDEGEE in the germline V gene. Here the CDR3 reads CASSLAASGQGVGYTF. CDR3 in DNA: TGTGCCAGCAGCTTGGCGGCATCGGGACAGGGGGTAGGCTACACCTTC.

The V and J genes are TRBV9 and TRBJ2-5; TRBD2 aligns across 10 bases. The DNA end lines up better with TRBJ2-7; the J call may be wrong. This CDR3 is 15 amino acids long. Per germline, CDR1 SGDLS and CDR2 YYNGEE. The DNA of the CDR3 is TGTGCCAGCAGCGTTAGCGGGAGGCCCACTGGCGAGCAGTACTTC. The encoded protein is CASSVSGRPTGEQYF.

The V gene is TRBV27, the J gene TRBJ2-5; 9 bases match TRBD1. The J call is in doubt because the DNA end fits TRBJ2-7 better. The CDR3 sequence is 16 residues long. The germline V gene encodes CDR1 MNHEY and CDR2 SMNVEV (reference sequence). As DNA, the CDR3 is TGTGCCAGCACCACGGGACAGGGAGGGATAGGCTACGAGCAGTACTTC. Its translation: CASTTGQGGIGYEQYF.

The genes are TRBV19 and TRBJ1-5, with a weak D call TRBD1 (5 bases). Germline V gene data show CDR1 as LNHDA and CDR2 as SQIVND (reference sequence). The V end was cut by 8 bases, the J end by 7 bases, with 12 bases between. This CDR3 has 12 amino acids. In nucleotides, the CDR3 is TGTGCCAGTCGGGCTAAGGGGCAGCCCCAGCATTTT. Protein sequence: CASRAKGQPQHF.